The sequence of this TCR beta chain was determined in a study of shared clonotypes between healthy human individuals. As for the study in general: Per donor, three plates held CD4 naive cells, three held CD4 memory, two held CD8 naive and one held CD8 memory.

Germline V gene data show CDR1 as MNHEY and CDR2 as SVGAGI. V lost 0 bases and J lost 2, with 7 bases in between. The CDR3 is made up of 14 amino acids. Measured with immunoSEQ multiplex PCR; TCRdb has only the in-frame clones, and not every one. The table includes around 690,000 clones, 90% detected once. This chain connects TRBV6-5 to TRBJ1-1, with D unresolved. The source material was memory CD8+ T cells from PBMCs. The subset here: CD45RO+ cells pooled with CCR7-negative TemRA cells. The origin of this receptor is a young man in good health. Some clones in this sample may be carry-over from other donors' samples. In DNA form, the CDR3 reads TGTGCCAGCAGTTACTCGGTCAGCAACACTGAAGCTTTCTTT. The encoded protein is CASSYSVSNTEAFF.